A single T cell receptor (beta chain) is shown here with its context. Its antigen is as yet unknown. The protocol was immunoSEQ multiplex PCR, while the TCRdb copy is restricted to in-frame clones and leaves out a portion. In the table there are more than 85,000 clones, around 92% of which are singletons. These data belong to a study of graft-versus-host responses after intestinal transplantation. The sequences come from unstimulated CD8+ T cells sorted from spleen or lymph node cells, collected before transplant. The sequence derives from a human donor who was the organ donor for an intestinal transplant.

The CDR3 nucleotides read TGTGCCAGCAGTTCCGGACAGGGGCCTGAAGCTTTCTTT. Its protein is CASSSGQGPEAFF. The chain combines TRBV2 with TRBJ1-1; 9 bases line up with TRBD1. The ends lost 5 bases at V and 6 bases at J; junction bases unmatched: 4. The length of the CDR3 is 13 residues. CDR1 and CDR2 from the germline V gene are SNHLY and FYNNEI. The full variable domain, in which reference TRBV2 and TRBJ1-1 provide the parts outside the CDR3, is EPEVTQTPSHQVTQMGQEVILRCVPISNHLYFYWYRQILGQKVEFLVSFYNNEISEKSEIFDDQFSVERPDGSNFTLKIRSTKLEDSAMYFCASSSGQGPEAFFGQGTRLTVV.